The 17 T cell receptor beta chains reported below all come from one sample, sequenced in a study of T-cell reconstitution after alpha-beta-depleted transplantation in children. Researchers prepared the TCRbeta library using unique molecular identifiers, the study reports. TCRdb re-analysed the PCR reads in MiXCR, keeping a single row per CDR3 protein. The table has around 700,000 distinct CDR3 sequences, roughly 13% seen once. Material: PBMCs, obtained before TCRalphabeta/CD19-depleted stem cell transplant. These receptors all stem from a girl aged 2 to 10 with congenital amegakaryocytic thrombocytopenia, due to receive a stem cell transplant.

This clonotype has a handful of counts. The chain carries TRBV5-5 and TRBJ1-3; D uncertain. The V gene's germline CDR1 is SGHKS and CDR2 YYEKEE (reference sequence). The V end lost 3 bases, the J end lost 9 bases, and 25 bases lay between the germline ends. The CDR3 consists of 17 residues. The CDR3 region is CASSWTGPALGFGTIYF. The DNA of the CDR3 is TGTGCCAGCAGCTGGACCGGGCCAGCTTTGGGTTTCGGCACCATATATTTT.

This clonotype was detected many times. The J gene is TRBJ2-6, the V gene TRBV12-3 or TRBV12-4; 8 nucleotides match TRBD1. With 2 bases clipped from V and 0 bases from J, the junction kept 12 bases outside the gene matches. The CDR3 has 20 amino acids. CDR3 DNA: TGTGCCAGCAGTTTAAGGCTAGGTGGACAGGGATTCTCTGGGGCCAACGTCCTGACTTTC. It codes for CASSLRLGGQGFSGANVLTF.

With regard to this clonotype: A much larger clone lies a single base off, so this may be a read error. The rearrangement links TRBV7-9 to TRBJ2-3; D unresolved. CDR3 length: 15 residues. CDR1 and CDR2 from the germline V gene are SEHNR and FQNEAQ (reference sequence). The CDR3 DNA reads TGTGCCAGCAGCGAACAACACGGGTTCACAGATAGGCAGTATTTT. It translates to CASSEQHGFTDRQYF.

This clonotype was counted a few times. This chain connects TRBV10-2 to TRBJ2-1; TRBD2 matches at 14 bases. The V gene's germline CDR1 is WSHSY and CDR2 SAAADI. Germline trimming cut 6 bases from V and 8 bases from J; bases unmatched to any gene: 3. This CDR3 region has 14 residues. CDR3 protein: CASRGTSGSDEQFF. The CDR3 bases are TGCGCCAGCAGGGGGACTAGCGGGAGTGATGAGCAGTTCTTC.

This clonotype was seen ten or more times. The chain's CDR3 is CSVDPENEQFF. CDR3 nucleotide sequence: TGCAGCGTTGATCCGGAGAATGAGCAGTTCTTC. V gene TRBV29-1 combines with J gene TRBJ2-1, with D unclear. This CDR3 has 11 amino acids. CDR1 is SQVTM, CDR2 ANQGSEA, per germline. Trimming stripped 3 bases from V and 7 bases from J, with 7 bases between.

This chain joins TRBV3-1 and TRBJ2-1; TRBD2 aligns across 12 bases. Looked up from germline, CDR1 is LGHDT and CDR2 is YNNKEL (reference sequence). With V trimmed by 1 base and J by 4 bases, 8 bases remained unmatched. The CDR3 spans 18 residues. Here the CDR3 DNA reads TGTGCCAGCAGCCAAGTTCGGGCTAGCGGGAGGGATTACAATGAGCAGTTCTTC. Translating gives CASSQVRASGRDYNEQFF.

The table lists this clonotype with many counts. The rearrangement joins TRBV29-1 to TRBJ2-1; perhaps TRBD2 as D (6 bases). The CDR3 runs 13 residues. CDR1 is SQVTM, CDR2 ANQGSEA, per germline. Deletions cut 7 bases from V and 5 bases from J, with 15 bases between. In DNA, the CDR3 is TGCAGCGCTCACGGGAGTCCAGACAATGAGCAGTTCTTC. Its protein is CSAHGSPDNEQFF.

This clonotype was seen at least ten times. The chain joins TRBV12-3 or TRBV12-4 to TRBJ1-2, with D possibly TRBD1 on 5 matching bases. The length of the CDR3 is 16 residues. Deletions cut 5 bases from V and 6 bases from J, with 22 bases between. This chain's CDR3 is CASSPGRNQPVNGYTF. CDR3 nucleotide sequence: TGTGCCAGCAGTCCAGGGCGGAACCAGCCCGTTAATGGCTACACCTTC.

The chain has TRBV28 and TRBJ2-3; 8 bases align to TRBD2. CDR3 length: 17 amino acids. J lost 2 bases, V lost 6 bases, and 13 bases had no gene match. Germline V gene sequence: CDR1 MDHEN, CDR2 SYDVKM. The CDR3 DNA reads TGTGCCAGCAGATACGACTACCTAGCGGGCTACACAGATACGCAGTATTTT. This translates into CASRYDYLAGYTDTQYF.

This clonotype showed up just a few times. The rearrangement joins TRBV4-2 to TRBJ2-1; D remains ambiguous. Per germline, CDR1 LGHNA and CDR2 YNFKEQ. Trimming took 2 bases from V and 7 from J, leaving 15 bases between them. This CDR3 has 15 residues. CDR3 nucleotides: TGTGCCAGCAGCCAACAAACCGTGCTGAGGAATGAGCAGTTCTTC. This gives the protein CASSQQTVLRNEQFF.

The rearrangement joins TRBV7-2 to TRBJ2-1; no firm D call. The CDR3 covers 13 residues. CDR1 is SGHTA, CDR2 FQGNSA, per germline. Trimming cost V 5 bases and J 7 bases, with 12 bases left between them. This CDR3 reads CASSRERTNEQFF. The CDR3 region has the DNA TGTGCCAGCAGCAGGGAACGTACGAATGAGCAGTTCTTC.

This rearrangement joins TRBV6-5 to TRBJ1-1, with unresolved D. V was cut by 7 bases and J by 4 bases, with 10 bases left in between. The germline V gene has CDR1 MNHEY and CDR2 SVGAGI. The CDR3 extends over 12 amino acids. CDR3 in amino acids: CASKKGRTEAFF. CDR3 bases: TGTGCCAGCAAAAAGGGTCGCACTGAAGCTTTCTTT.

The V gene is TRBV7-2, the J gene TRBJ2-5; D possibly corresponds to TRBD1 (5 bases). Trimming took 5 bases from V and 0 from J, leaving 13 bases between them. CDR3 size: 15 residues. Germline values: CDR1 SGHTA, CDR2 FQGNSA. CDR3 sequence (DNA): TGTGCCAGCAGCGCCACGTCAGGGTACCAAGAGACCCAGTACTTC. Protein: CASSATSGYQETQYF.

This clonotype appeared a few times. The conserved final phenylalanine or tryptophan is absent from the CDR3, which likely points to a read error. No DNA is shown, since the ends of the CDR3 on it are uncertain; the CDR3 is the one TCRdb lists. The genes are TRBV3-1 and TRBJ1-3; the D call in the table, TRBD1, was not verified against the DNA. In germline, CDR1 is LGHDT, CDR2 YNNKEL (reference sequence). Termini included, the CDR3 measures 13 amino acids. The CDR3 sequence is CASSPSSWLGDSR.

This clonotype was seen repeatedly, ten times or more. The chain combines TRBV11-3 with TRBJ2-1, with 7 bases aligning to TRBD1. Germline CDR1 reads SGHNT; CDR2 reads YENEEA. The trim removed 4 bases at V and 4 bases at J, leaving 7 bases unmatched. The CDR3 consists of 15 residues. CDR3 amino acids: CASSSGTAMYNEQFF. The CDR3 DNA is TGTGCCAGCAGCTCCGGGACAGCCATGTACAATGAGCAGTTCTTC. Full variable domain (rest looked up from reference TRBV11-3 and TRBJ2-1): EAGVVQSPRYKIIEKKQPVAFWCNPISGHNTLYWYLQNLGQGPELLIRYENEEAVDDSQLPKDRFSAERLKGVDSTLKIQPAELGDSAVYLCASSSGTAMYNEQFFGPGTRLTVL.

The table lists this clonotype with many counts. This sequence joins TRBV6-5 and TRBJ2-1, with D hard to call. V was cut by 2 bases and J by 0 bases, with 8 bases left in between. Germline lookup yields CDR1 MNHEY and CDR2 SVGAGI. This CDR3 spans 15 amino acids. The CDR3 loop reads CASSYGPSSYNEQFF. CDR3 in DNA: TGTGCCAGCAGTTACGGGCCGAGCTCCTACAATGAGCAGTTCTTC.

This clonotype was observed at least ten times. This sequence joins TRBV4-1 and TRBJ2-1; 10 bases map to TRBD2. CDR1 and CDR2 (germline): MGHRA, YSYEKL. Losses at the gene ends were 4 bases for V and 6 bases for J; bases not matched to a gene: 9. This CDR3 is built from 16 residues. Here the CDR3 DNA reads TGCGCCAGCAGCCTAATTAGACTAGCGGGTAGCAATGAGCAGTTCTTC. It is translated as CASSLIRLAGSNEQFF.